This T cell receptor (beta chain) stems from a study of blood T cell repertoires in COVID-19. Study information: Some COVID-19 samples were acute and others convalescent; all came from the United States, Italy and Spain. From T cells, B-cell-depleted T cells, or PBMCs came the material, which was cDNA or gDNA.

Seattle patients were enrolled during active infection and followed longitudinally. Per the original methods: By means of reference gene primer amplification, nucleated cell counts were estimated. Assay used: immunoSEQ multiplex PCR; TCRdb lists only in-frame clones, some missing. V, J and clone size reflect that table, while D and trimming were determined from the DNA. The data hold nearly 350,000 clones, with about nine tenths observed a single time. The length of the CDR3 is 15 residues. Deletions cut 2 bases from V and 4 bases from J, with 14 bases between. CDR1 is KGHSH and CDR2 is LQKENI in the germline V gene.

This chain links TRBV18 with TRBJ1-1; D not certain. This TCR was recovered from a woman aged 65 to 85 with COVID-19, enrolled during active disease. The specimen was peripheral blood. CDR3 DNA: TGTGCCAGCTCACCAGCGGCAAGCCCCACCACTGAAGCTTTCTTT. It translates to CASSPAASPTTEAFF. Using reference TRBV18 and TRBJ1-1 for the parts outside the CDR3, the full variable domain is NAGVMQNPRHLVRRRGQEARLRCSPMKGHSHVYWYRQLPEEGLKFMVYLQKENIIDESGMPKERFSAEFPKEGPSILRIQQVVRGDSAAYFCASSPAASPTTEAFFGQGTRLTVV.